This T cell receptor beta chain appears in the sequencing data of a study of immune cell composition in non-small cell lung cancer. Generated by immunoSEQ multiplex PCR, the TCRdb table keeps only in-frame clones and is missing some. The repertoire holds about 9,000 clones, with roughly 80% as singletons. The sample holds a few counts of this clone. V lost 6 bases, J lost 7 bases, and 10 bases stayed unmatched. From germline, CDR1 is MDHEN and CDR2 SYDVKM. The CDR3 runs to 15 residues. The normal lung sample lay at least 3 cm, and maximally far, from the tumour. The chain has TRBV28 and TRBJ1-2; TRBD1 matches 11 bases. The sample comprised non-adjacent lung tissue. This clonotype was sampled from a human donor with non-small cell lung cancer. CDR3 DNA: TGTGCCAGCAGCTGGGGGGACAGGGGGATGGGTGGCTACACCTTC. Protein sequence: CASSWGDRGMGGYTF.